This entry concerns a single TCR beta chain. The antigen is not known. Treatment denoted: roughly 11-day PBMC culture with coronavirus spike peptide pools or control peptides (ViraFEST assay). ViraFEST relied on peptide pools to expand antigen-specific T cells; the TCRs were sequenced afterward. The sample comes from a study of vaccination and CD4 T cells after COVID-19. Study context: Median time from second vaccine dose to sampling was less than 85 days (14 to 241). No peptide, an HIV-1 Nef pool, or a CEFX pool was what each control culture received.

With the Oncomine TCR Beta short-read assay, DNA from cultured CD4+ T cells was sequenced. TCRdb reprocessed the PCR reads with MiXCR, giving one entry per CDR3 protein. Of approximately 11,000 distinct CDR3 sequences listed, around 50% are singletons. From germline, CDR1 is MNHEY and CDR2 SVGAGI. The CDR3 extends over 15 amino acids. Trimming cost V 0 bases and J 3 bases, with 11 bases left between them. General study results and limits: For convalescent patients, 304 of the 307 vaccine-specific clones analyzed were classified as spike mono-reactive.

The sequence came from a human donor who had recovered from COVID-19. V gene TRBV6-5 combines with J gene TRBJ1-1; D unclear. What was sequenced was CD4+ T cells from blood, cultured in vitro. The CDR3 region has the DNA TGTGCCAGCAGTTACTCGTGGTCCCAGGACACTGAAGCTTTCTTT. Residues: CASSYSWSQDTEAFF.